Each of the 25 T cell receptor beta chains below was sequenced from the same sample in a study of CD8 T cells in Susac syndrome. Roughly 0.45 to 1 ug RNA was reverse transcribed with random hexamers. TCRdb fed the immunoSEQ multiplex PCR reads into MiXCR, producing one record per CDR3 protein. The sample has about 140,000 distinct CDR3 sequences, 94% seen once. Sequencing was carried out using CD4+ T cells from PBMCs. The source of these receptors is a human donor in good health.

The gene calls are TRBV29-1 and TRBJ2-1; D uncertain. Germline values: CDR1 SQVTM, CDR2 ANQGSEA. V was cut by 4 bases and J by 2 bases, with 9 bases left in between. The CDR3 length is 13 residues. CDR3: CSVAQMTYNEQFF. The DNA for the CDR3 is TGCAGCGTTGCCCAGATGACCTACAATGAGCAGTTCTTC.

The rearrangement joins TRBV7-8 to TRBJ2-3, with a weak D call TRBD2 (5 bases). The V end lost 4 bases, the J end lost 0 bases, and 11 bases lay between the germline ends. Germline loops: CDR1 SGHVS, CDR2 FQNEAQ. The CDR3 is made up of 15 amino acids. The CDR3 coding sequence is TGTGCCAGCAGCTCCGGACTGGCTAGCACAGATACGCAGTATTTT. Translation gives CASSSGLASTDTQYF.

This CDR3 is CASSLPLRRAPVGEQFF. Here the CDR3 DNA reads TGTGCCAGCAGCTTACCCTTGCGGCGGGCCCCGGTGGGTGAGCAGTTCTTC. The rearrangement links TRBV7-9 to TRBJ2-1, with a possible D match to TRBD2 (5 bases). CDR1 SEHNR and CDR2 FQNEAQ come from the germline V gene (reference sequence). V was pared by 2 bases and J by 9 bases, with 23 bases between. CDR3 size: 17 residues.

This clonotype was seen only once. The chain combines TRBV6-4 with TRBJ2-1; no definite D call. The germline gives CDR1 MRHNA, CDR2 SNTAGT. The CDR3 runs to 17 residues. Trimming removed 2 bases from V and 0 bases from J, with 14 bases in between. The CDR3 nucleotides read TGTGCCAGCAGTGACACACCCCTCTGGAGCTCCTACAATGAGCAGTTCTTC. This translates into CASSDTPLWSSYNEQFF.

This clonotype was picked up one time. The chain carries TRBV7-8 and TRBJ1-2, with 7 nucleotides matching TRBD1. Germline V gene lookup returns CDR1 SGHVS and CDR2 FQNEAQ. This CDR3 spans 14 amino acids. Losses at the gene ends were 0 bases for V and 4 bases for J; bases not matched to a gene: 2. The CDR3, as DNA: TGTGCCAGCAGCTTAGCCCAGGGGGGCTATGGCTACACCTTC. The encoded protein is CASSLAQGGYGYTF.

The rearrangement joins TRBV10-3 to TRBJ2-1; 7 bases fit TRBD1. Germline V gene sequence: CDR1 ENHRY, CDR2 SYGVKD. This CDR3 comprises 13 residues. Trimming took 5 bases from V and 5 from J; bases not matched to a gene: 3. CDR3 sequence reads: CAISLDRDNEQFF. CDR3 coding DNA: TGTGCCATCAGTCTCGACAGGGACAATGAGCAGTTCTTC.

This chain uses TRBV7-9 with TRBJ2-1; D is possibly TRBD2 (6 bases). This CDR3 region has 17 residues. Germline loops: CDR1 SEHNR, CDR2 FQNEAQ (reference sequence). V was clipped by 4 bases and J by 0 bases, with 16 bases between them. The CDR3 reads CASSSAGREPSYNEQFF. The CDR3 DNA reads as TGTGCCAGCAGCTCAGCGGGTCGCGAGCCCTCCTACAATGAGCAGTTCTTC.

This chain joins TRBV9 and TRBJ1-2; D unclear. The V gene's germline CDR1 is SGDLS and CDR2 YYNGEE. This CDR3 is 16 amino acids long. The V gene lost 1 base and the J gene lost 8 bases, with 21 bases spanning the gap. CDR3 loop: CASSVRPASLGGGYTF. In DNA, the CDR3 is TGTGCCAGCAGCGTACGGCCGGCCTCTTTGGGAGGAGGCTACACCTTC.

The rearrangement joins TRBV2 to TRBJ2-2; D ambiguous. This CDR3 contains 14 residues. The V gene lost 8 bases and the J gene lost 9 bases, with 19 bases spanning the gap. The V gene's germline CDR1 is SNHLY and CDR2 FYNNEI. The CDR3 sequence: CASGEPSLPRELFF. Here the CDR3 DNA reads TGTGCCAGCGGCGAGCCGTCTCTTCCCCGGGAGCTGTTTTTT.

The chain is built from TRBV7-8 and TRBJ1-2, with D hard to call. The CDR3 is 14 amino acids. V gave up 1 base and J gave up 2 bases, with 8 bases separating them. Per germline, CDR1 SGHVS and CDR2 FQNEAQ. CDR3 region: CASSLGIQNYGYTF. The DNA for the CDR3 is TGTGCCAGCAGCTTAGGTATACAGAACTATGGCTACACCTTC.

The chain has TRBV27 and TRBJ1-2; TRBD1 aligns across 9 bases. The length of the CDR3 is 16 residues. The junction had 13 bases not matched to a gene; V was cut back by 5 bases and J by 6 bases. The V gene's germline CDR1 is MNHEY and CDR2 SMNVEV (reference sequence). In DNA form, the CDR3 reads TGTGCCAGCAGTCCCGTATCGGGACAGGGACTTGATGGCTACACCTTC. Translation: CASSPVSGQGLDGYTF.

The V gene is TRBV25-1, the J gene TRBJ1-5, with no clear D. CDR1 is MGHDK and CDR2 is SYGVNS in the germline V gene. V gave up 0 bases and J gave up 3 bases, with 3 bases separating them. This CDR3 comprises 13 residues. The CDR3 spells CASSEYSNQPQHF. In DNA, the CDR3 is TGTGCCAGCAGTGAATACTCCAATCAGCCCCAGCATTTT.

This chain connects TRBV30 to TRBJ2-7; D is tentatively TRBD1 or TRBD2 (6 bases each). The V gene's germline CDR1 is GTSNPN and CDR2 SVGIG (reference sequence). The CDR3 is 13 residues long. V shed 2 bases and J shed 5 bases, with 13 bases lying between them. The CDR3 region is CAWSPRGLDEQYF. CDR3 DNA: TGTGCCTGGAGTCCCCGGGGGCTCGACGAGCAGTACTTC.

The V and J genes are TRBV29-1 and TRBJ1-5; 7 bases fit TRBD1. Germline trimming cut 6 bases from V and 5 bases from J; bases unmatched to any gene: 10. Germline assignment: CDR1 SQVTM and CDR2 ANQGSEA. The CDR3 is 14 residues long. The CDR3 here is CSVRRGLEYQPQHF. The CDR3 nucleotides are TGCAGCGTGCGTAGGGGGCTAGAATATCAGCCCCAGCATTTT.

The chain is built from TRBV20-1 and TRBJ2-1; tentatively, D is TRBD2 (6 bases). This CDR3 contains 15 residues. V lost 3 bases and J lost 7, with 19 bases in between. Per germline, CDR1 DFQATT and CDR2 SNEGSKA (reference sequence). The CDR3 reads CSASLLAKGTNEQFF. CDR3 sequence (DNA): TGCAGTGCTAGCTTACTAGCAAAAGGAACGAATGAGCAGTTCTTC.

V gene TRBV30 combines with J gene TRBJ1-2; D ambiguous. Germline V gene lookup returns CDR1 GTSNPN and CDR2 SVGIG (reference sequence). The CDR3 loop spans 12 amino acids. Trimming left V 4 bases short and J 8 bases short, with 14 bases between. DNA for the CDR3: TGTGCCTGGATCGTCACCCCTCGGGGCTACACCTTC. This codes for CAWIVTPRGYTF.

This rearrangement joins TRBV28 to TRBJ1-5, with no clear D. This CDR3 is 14 amino acids long. Looked up from germline, CDR1 is MDHEN and CDR2 is SYDVKM. V lost 8 bases and J 8 bases, leaving 19 bases between the germline ends. CDR3: CASGPPGRPEPQHF. Written as DNA, the CDR3 is TGTGCCAGCGGGCCCCCCGGACGCCCAGAGCCCCAGCATTTT.

This chain connects TRBV10-3 to TRBJ1-2; 8 bases map to TRBD1. V dropped 0 bases and J dropped 5; count of bases not matched to a gene: 5. Germline V gene sequence: CDR1 ENHRY, CDR2 SYGVKD. The CDR3 covers 15 residues. This CDR3 reads CAISESAGGRYGYTF. CDR3 DNA sequence: TGTGCCATCAGTGAGTCGGCAGGGGGCAGGTATGGCTACACCTTC.

This clonotype was seen just once. V is TRBV6-6 and J is TRBJ1-1, with D maybe TRBD1 (6 bases). Trimming removed 5 bases at V and 4 bases at J, with 20 bases between. CDR3 size: 16 residues. The germline CDR1 and CDR2 sequences are MNHNY and SVGAGI (reference sequence). This CDR3 reads CASSLLGGGAGTEAFF. The CDR3 coding sequence is TGTGCCAGCAGTCTTTTAGGAGGGGGGGCGGGCACTGAAGCTTTCTTT.

V is TRBV12-3 or TRBV12-4 and J is TRBJ1-5, with no clear D. CDR3 length equals 16 residues. Trimming removed 5 bases at V and 6 bases at J, with 20 bases between. In DNA, the CDR3 is TGTGCCAGCAGTCCCGGCCAGGCAGGAGTAGCTCAGCCCCAGCATTTT. Translation gives CASSPGQAGVAQPQHF.

The genes are TRBV29-1 and TRBJ1-5, with a tentative D call TRBD1 (5 bases). The CDR3 has 12 residues. V was cut by 4 bases and J by 7 bases, with 11 bases left in between. Germline assignment: CDR1 SQVTM and CDR2 ANQGSEA. The CDR3 sequence: CSVVSQGQPQHF. In DNA, the CDR3 is TGCAGCGTTGTGTCCCAGGGCCAGCCCCAGCATTTT.

V usage is TRBV5-1 and J usage is TRBJ1-5, with 7 bases fitting TRBD1. From germline, CDR1 is SGHRS and CDR2 YFSETQ. This CDR3 comprises 15 residues. Trimming cost V 4 bases and J 4 bases; bases outside gene matches: 8. The CDR3 reads CASSPGGTVNQPQHF. The CDR3 DNA is TGCGCCAGCAGCCCAGGGGGGACAGTAAATCAGCCCCAGCATTTT. Full variable domain (rest looked up from reference TRBV5-1 and TRBJ1-5): KAGVTQTPRYLIKTRGQQVTLSCSPISGHRSVSWYQQTPGQGLQFLFEYFSETQRNKGNFPGRFSGRQFSNSRSEMNVSTLELGDSALYLCASSPGGTVNQPQHFGDGTRLSIL.

The J gene is TRBJ2-3, the V gene TRBV20-1; TRBD2 matches 11 bases. CDR3 length: 16 amino acids. Trimming at V came to 5 bases and at J to 0 bases, leaving 7 bases not matched to a gene. Germline V lookup: CDR1 DFQATT, CDR2 SNEGSKA (reference sequence). CDR3 sequence reads: CSAPPGLADSTDTQYF. The CDR3 DNA sequence: TGCAGTGCTCCTCCGGGACTAGCGGATAGCACAGATACGCAGTATTTT.

The rearrangement joins TRBV20-1 to TRBJ1-2, with D tentatively TRBD1 (6 bases). The CDR3 sequence is 11 residues long. CDR1 and CDR2 from the germline V gene are DFQATT and SNEGSKA (reference sequence). V was shortened by 2 bases and J by 11 bases, with 12 bases between the two germline ends. The CDR3 region has the DNA TGCAGTGCTAGATGGAGGACAGCGTACACCTTC. It specifies CSARWRTAYTF.

This chain uses TRBV6-5 with TRBJ2-7; D possibly corresponds to TRBD1 (7 bases). CDR3 length: 14 amino acids. Germline V gene lookup returns CDR1 MNHEY and CDR2 SVGAGI. V dropped 2 bases and J dropped 3 bases, with 11 bases sitting between them. The CDR3 protein is CASSYGQGGYEQYF. The CDR3 bases are TGTGCCAGCAGTTACGGCCAGGGGGGCTACGAGCAGTACTTC.